The TCR beta chain described here comes from a study of cytomegalovirus exposure and HLA in healthy donors. Study-level results: Fewer N-insertions than the approximately 700-donor mean were reportedly shown by an Asian-associated ancestry cluster in a later analysis.

Germline V gene data show CDR1 as SGHRS and CDR2 as YFSETQ. V was shortened by 3 bases and J by 2 bases, with 12 bases between the two germline ends. The CDR3 sequence is 14 residues long. At collection, donors were nominally healthy, but unrecorded immune exposures were probable. This PCR relied on a set of 60 Vbeta primers and 13 Jbeta primers. Authors' processing steps: Unique TCR beta chains totaled roughly 79 million in a later count, with around 11 million of them shared. Sequencing used immunoSEQ multiplex PCR; TCRdb keeps in-frame clones, though not all of them. V and J calls and clone size are as listed in that table; D and trimming were resolved from the DNA. The table includes 170,000 or so clones, 86% detected once. In regard to this clone: The antigen remains undetermined.

What was sequenced was PBMCs. The genes are TRBV5-1 and TRBJ2-7; perhaps TRBD1 as D (6 bases). The TCR originated in a woman between 18 and 30 years old in good health and CMV-seronegative. CDR3 nucleotides: TGCGCCAGCAGCTGGGACCGACAGGCCTACGAGCAGTACTTC. Its translation is CASSWDRQAYEQYF.